A selection of T cell receptor beta chains follows, all from one sample in a study of control samples from healthy donors and cancer patients. TCRdb's copy holds only in-frame clones and misses some; the assay was immunoSEQ multiplex PCR. The data show fewer than 200,000 clones, roughly 94% seen once. Sample: PBMCs. These receptors were taken from a man between 60 and 75 years old with colorectal cancer. The CDR3 runs from the conserved cysteine through the conserved F or W. D genes are given only for firm matches. The size field is filled for only some rows; it gives once, few, many or a size class.

clone size	D gene	V gene	J gene	CDR3 length	CDR3 DNA	CDR3 protein
.	TRBD1	TRBV3-1/TRBV3-2	TRBJ1-2	14	TGTGCCAGCAGCTATCTACAGGGGGCTGATGGCTACACCTTC	CASSYLQGADGYTF
.	TRBD1	TRBV6-2/TRBV6-3	TRBJ1-5	15	TGTGCCAGCAGTGACCCGGGACAGGGCAATCAGCCCCAGCATTTT	CASSDPGQGNQPQHF
.	.	TRBV29-1	TRBJ1-2	12	TGCAGCGTTGATTTCGCAGGCTATGGCTACACCTTC	CSVDFAGYGYTF
.	.	TRBV5-4	TRBJ1-4	15	TGTGCCAGCAGCCTCGGGGGGCCGTCGAATGAAAAACTGTTTTTT	CASSLGGPSNEKLFF
once	.	TRBV30	TRBJ1-6	13	TGTGCCTGGAGCCCCGGGGGGGTGGTACCTCTCCACTTT	CAWSPGGVVPLHF
.	.	TRBV6-5	TRBJ1-2	13	TGTGCCACCGTCGGACAGAACTTATATGGCTACACCTTC	CATVGQNLYGYTF
.	TRBD2	TRBV25-1	TRBJ2-5	18	TGTGCCAGCGAACGAACCGGGACTAGCGGGGGGGGTGGAGAGACCCAGTACTTC	CASERTGTSGGGGETQYF
.	TRBD1	TRBV4-1	TRBJ2-3	14	TGCGCCAGCAGCCCGGGACAGGGAACAGATACGCAGTATTTT	CASSPGQGTDTQYF
once	.	TRBV4-3	TRBJ1-1	14	TGCGCCAGCAGCCAGGGAGGCGGGGCCGCTGAAGCTTTCTTT	CASSQGGGAAEAFF
.	TRBD1	TRBV5-6	TRBJ2-7	15	TGTGCCAGCAGCGCCCCCCGGCAGGGGGCCTACGAGCAGTACTTC	CASSAPRQGAYEQYF
.	.	TRBV6-5	TRBJ2-2	13	TGTGCCAGCAGGGACCCCGGCCGGGGGGAGCTGTTTTTT	CASRDPGRGELFF
once	TRBD1	TRBV2	TRBJ1-5	15	TGTGCCAGCAGTCTCGGGACAGGGAGAAATCAGCCCCAGCATTTT	CASSLGTGRNQPQHF
.	.	TRBV28	TRBJ1-4	12	TGTGCCAGCAACCGGTGGGGGGAAAAACTGTTTTTT	CASNRWGEKLFF
.	.	TRBV5-1	TRBJ2-7	16	TGCGCCAGCAGCTTGGCACCAACAGGCTATTCCTACGAGCAGTACTTC	CASSLAPTGYSYEQYF
.	TRBD1	TRBV11-1	TRBJ2-5	14	TGTGCCAGCAGCTCCCGGGACAGCCAAGAGACCCAGTACTTC	CASSSRDSQETQYF
.	.	TRBV19	TRBJ1-5	13	TGTGCCAGTAGTCAGACATCCAATCAGCCCCAGCATTTT	CASSQTSNQPQHF
few	.	TRBV30	TRBJ2-7	13	TGTGCCTGGAAGCCCAGGGGAGGACCCGAGCAGTACTTC	CAWKPRGGPEQYF
.	TRBD1	TRBV6-5	TRBJ1-2	15	TGTGCCAGCAGTTCGTCCACGGGACAGCTGGGTGGCTACACCTTC	CASSSSTGQLGGYTF
.	.	TRBV11-1	TRBJ1-1	14	TGTGCCAGCAGCTTAAACAGGATGAACACTGAAGCTTTCTTT	CASSLNRMNTEAFF
.	TRBD1	TRBV7-2	TRBJ2-1	15	TGTGCCAGCAGTTTTGACAGGGGGCTGGTGCATGAGCAGTTCTTC	CASSFDRGLVHEQFF